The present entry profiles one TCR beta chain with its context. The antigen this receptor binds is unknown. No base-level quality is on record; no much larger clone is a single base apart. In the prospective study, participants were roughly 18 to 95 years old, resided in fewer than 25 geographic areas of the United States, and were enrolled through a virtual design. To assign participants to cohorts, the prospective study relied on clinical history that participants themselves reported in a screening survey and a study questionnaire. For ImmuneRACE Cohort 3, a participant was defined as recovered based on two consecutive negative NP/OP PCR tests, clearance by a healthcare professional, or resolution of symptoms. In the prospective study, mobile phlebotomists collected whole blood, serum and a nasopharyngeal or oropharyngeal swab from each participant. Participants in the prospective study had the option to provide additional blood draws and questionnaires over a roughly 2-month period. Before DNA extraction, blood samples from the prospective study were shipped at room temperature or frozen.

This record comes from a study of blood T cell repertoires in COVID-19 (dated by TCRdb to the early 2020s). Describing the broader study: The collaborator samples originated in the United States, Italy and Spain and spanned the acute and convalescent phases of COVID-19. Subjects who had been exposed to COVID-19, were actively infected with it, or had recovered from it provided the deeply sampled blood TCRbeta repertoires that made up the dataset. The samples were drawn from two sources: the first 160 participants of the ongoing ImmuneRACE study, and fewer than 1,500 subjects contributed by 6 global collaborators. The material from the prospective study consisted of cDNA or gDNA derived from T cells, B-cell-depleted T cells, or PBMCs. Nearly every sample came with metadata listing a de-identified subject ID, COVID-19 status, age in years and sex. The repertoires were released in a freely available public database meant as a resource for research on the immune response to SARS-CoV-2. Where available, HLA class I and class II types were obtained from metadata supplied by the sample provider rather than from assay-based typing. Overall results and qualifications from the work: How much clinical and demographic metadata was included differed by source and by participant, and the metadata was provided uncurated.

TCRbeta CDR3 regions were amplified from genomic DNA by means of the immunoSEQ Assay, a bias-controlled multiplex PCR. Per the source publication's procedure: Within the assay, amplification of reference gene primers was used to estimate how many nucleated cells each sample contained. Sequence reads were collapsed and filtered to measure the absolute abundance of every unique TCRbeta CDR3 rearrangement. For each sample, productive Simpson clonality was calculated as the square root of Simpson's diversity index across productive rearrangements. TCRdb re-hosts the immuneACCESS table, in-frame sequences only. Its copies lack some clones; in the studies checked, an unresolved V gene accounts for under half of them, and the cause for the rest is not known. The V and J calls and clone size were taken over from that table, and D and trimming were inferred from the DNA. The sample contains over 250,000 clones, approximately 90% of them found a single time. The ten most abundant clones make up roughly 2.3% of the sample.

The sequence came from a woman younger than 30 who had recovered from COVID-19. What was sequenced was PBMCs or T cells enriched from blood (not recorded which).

Here the CDR3 is given as CASSSQTRSYEQYF. The DNA is TGCGCCAGCAGCTCTCAGACTAGAAGCTACGAGCAGTACTTC. The chain is assembled from TRBV5-1 and TRBJ2-7; the best D guess is TRBD2, with 6 bases matching. The germline ends are 13 bases apart after V is trimmed by 3 bases and J by 3 bases. In the germline V gene, CDR1 corresponds to SGHRS and CDR2 to YFSETQ. The CDR3, cysteine through phenylalanine, is 14 amino acids long. The only DNA kept is the CDR3, 42 bases in frame from the first base.